This TCR beta chain was captured in a study of shared clonotypes between healthy human individuals. The CDR3 runs 16 residues. Trimming left V 2 bases short and J 2 bases short, with 13 bases between. CDR1 is SGHAT, CDR2 FQNNGV, per germline. Profiling relied on immunoSEQ multiplex PCR, and the TCRdb table lists in-frame clones only, not all of them. The sample contains about 1 million clones, approximately 72% of which appear only once. This clonotype was obtained from a man between 18 and 35 years old in good health. J is TRBJ2-1 and V is TRBV11-2; D remains ambiguous. Sequencing was done on a sample of memory CD4+ T cells sorted from blood. Stated subset: CD45RA-negative fraction. CDR3 region: CASSLRDPYTYNEQFF. Here the CDR3 DNA reads TGTGCCAGCAGCTTAAGAGACCCATACACCTACAATGAGCAGTTCTTC.